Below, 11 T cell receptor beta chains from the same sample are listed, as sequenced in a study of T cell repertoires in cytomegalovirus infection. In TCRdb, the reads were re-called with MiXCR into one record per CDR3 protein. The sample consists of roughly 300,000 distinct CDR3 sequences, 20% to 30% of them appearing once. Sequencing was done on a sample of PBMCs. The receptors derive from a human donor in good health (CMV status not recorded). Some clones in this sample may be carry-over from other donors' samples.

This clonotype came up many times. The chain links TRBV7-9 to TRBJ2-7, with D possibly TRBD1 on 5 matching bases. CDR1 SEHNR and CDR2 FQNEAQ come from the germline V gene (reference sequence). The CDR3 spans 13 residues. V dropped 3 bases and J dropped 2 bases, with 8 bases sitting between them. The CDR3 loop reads CASSFGQTYEQYF. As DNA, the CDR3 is TGTGCCAGCAGCTTTGGACAAACCTACGAGCAGTACTTC.

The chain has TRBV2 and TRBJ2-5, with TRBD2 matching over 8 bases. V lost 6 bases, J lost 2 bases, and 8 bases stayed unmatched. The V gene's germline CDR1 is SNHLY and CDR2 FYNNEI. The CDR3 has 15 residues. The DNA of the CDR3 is TGTGCCAGCAGACGCGGACTAGCCCCTCAAGAGACCCAGTACTTC. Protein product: CASRRGLAPQETQYF.

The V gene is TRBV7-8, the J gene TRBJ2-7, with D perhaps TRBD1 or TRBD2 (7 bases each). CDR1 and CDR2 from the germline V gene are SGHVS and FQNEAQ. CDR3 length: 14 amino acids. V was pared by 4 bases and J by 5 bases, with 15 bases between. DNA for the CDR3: TGTGCCAGCAGCTGGGGCAGGGGGGGTGACGAGCAGTACTTC. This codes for CASSWGRGGDEQYF.

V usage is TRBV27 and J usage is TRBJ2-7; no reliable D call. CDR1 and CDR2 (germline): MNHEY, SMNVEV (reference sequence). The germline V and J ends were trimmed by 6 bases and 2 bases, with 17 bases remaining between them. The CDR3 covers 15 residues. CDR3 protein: CASSNLKGSTYEQYF. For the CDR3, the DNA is TGTGCCAGCAGCAACTTGAAAGGGTCAACCTACGAGCAGTACTTC.

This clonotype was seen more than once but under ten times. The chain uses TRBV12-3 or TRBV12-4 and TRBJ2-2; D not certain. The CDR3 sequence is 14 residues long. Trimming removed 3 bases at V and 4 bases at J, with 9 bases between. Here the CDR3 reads CASSFSRTTGELFF. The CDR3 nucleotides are TGTGCCAGCAGTTTTTCCCGGACCACCGGGGAGCTGTTTTTT.

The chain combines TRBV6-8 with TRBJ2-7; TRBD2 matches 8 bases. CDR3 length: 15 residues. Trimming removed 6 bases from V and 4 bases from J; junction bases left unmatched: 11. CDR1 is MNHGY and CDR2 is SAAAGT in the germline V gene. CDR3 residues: CASRPSPGGRYEQYF. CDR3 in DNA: TGTGCCAGCAGACCCAGCCCGGGAGGGCGGTACGAGCAGTACTTC.

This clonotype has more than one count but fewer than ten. CDR3 DNA: TGTGCCAGCAGCACCCGGACTAGCGTGGCCGGGGAGCTGTTTTTT. Encoded protein: CASSTRTSVAGELFF. V gene TRBV11-2 combines with J gene TRBJ2-2, with 9 bases lining up with TRBD2. CDR3 length: 15 amino acids. V was clipped by 5 bases and J by 6 bases; unmatched bases: 7. CDR1 is SGHAT, CDR2 FQNNGV, per germline.

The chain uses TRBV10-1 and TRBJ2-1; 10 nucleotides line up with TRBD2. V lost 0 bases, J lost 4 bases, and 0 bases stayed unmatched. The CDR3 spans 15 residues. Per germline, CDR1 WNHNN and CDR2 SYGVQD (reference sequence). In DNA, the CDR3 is TGCGCCAGCAGTGAGTCAGCGGGAGGGTACAATGAGCAGTTCTTC. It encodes CASSESAGGYNEQFF.

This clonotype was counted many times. The CDR3 sequence is CASSFPNSGGETQYF. Written as DNA, the CDR3 is TGTGCCAGCAGCTTTCCGAACAGCGGGGGTGAGACCCAGTACTTC. The chain has TRBV7-9 and TRBJ2-5; 8 bases line up with TRBD2. Per the germline V gene, CDR1 is SEHNR and CDR2 is FQNEAQ (reference sequence). The CDR3 totals 15 residues. Germline trimming cut 3 bases from V and 5 bases from J; bases unmatched to any gene: 8.

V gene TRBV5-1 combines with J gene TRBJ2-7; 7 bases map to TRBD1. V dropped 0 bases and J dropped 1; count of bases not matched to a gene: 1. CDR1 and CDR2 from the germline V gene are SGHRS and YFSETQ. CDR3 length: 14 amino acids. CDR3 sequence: CASSLEQGSYEQYF. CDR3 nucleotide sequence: TGCGCCAGCAGCTTGGAACAGGGGTCCTACGAGCAGTACTTC.

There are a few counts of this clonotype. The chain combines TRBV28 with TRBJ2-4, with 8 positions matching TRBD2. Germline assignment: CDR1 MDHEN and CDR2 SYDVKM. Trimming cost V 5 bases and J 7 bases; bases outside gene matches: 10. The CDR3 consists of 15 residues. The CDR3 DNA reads TGTGCCAGCAGTAAAAGCGGGAGAGGGTGGAACATTCAGTACTTC. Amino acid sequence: CASSKSGRGWNIQYF.